This T cell receptor (beta chain) was recovered during a study of a mutant IDH1 vaccine in newly diagnosed glioma. The CDR3 contains 17 residues. V was trimmed by 1 base and J by 1 base, leaving 16 bases between them. Germline V gene data show CDR1 as SGHDN and CDR2 as FVKESK. Time point here: week 47, end of study. Topical imiquimod was applied with each vaccine dose, which held 300 ug of mutant IDH1 20-mer peptide. Notes on this clone: What it recognizes is unknown.

Data came from immunoSEQ multiplex PCR; TCRdb stores just in-frame clones and leaves some out. The sample shows almost 25,000 clones, around 76% of them seen only once. The receptor was derived from a man aged 35-49 years with glioma. Some clones in this sample may be carry-over from other donors' samples. The genes are TRBV14 and TRBJ2-5; TRBD2 might be the D (5 bases). The sequenced sample was PBMCs, obtained from a glioma patient whose treatment included an IDH1 peptide vaccine. The CDR3 region has the DNA TGTGCCAGCAGCCAAGGGCGGCAGCTAGCACTCCAAGAGACCCAGTACTTC. Its translation is CASSQGRQLALQETQYF.